This T cell receptor beta chain was obtained from a study of cytomegalovirus exposure and HLA in healthy donors. General observations from the study: Listed as cytomegalovirus-associated were around 160 TCR beta chains.

Amplification used 60 Vbeta primers and 13 Jbeta primers. Assay used: immunoSEQ multiplex PCR; TCRdb lists only in-frame clones, some missing. Here the sample spans more than 140,000 clones, 64% being singletons. The CDR3 sequence is 10 residues long. V dropped 1 base and J dropped 7 bases, with 4 bases sitting between them. The germline V gene has CDR1 GTSNPN and CDR2 SVGIG (reference sequence). Points on this clone: Its specificity is unknown.

V and J are TRBV30 and TRBJ1-2; D remains ambiguous. Sequencing was performed on PBMCs. This clonotype originated in a woman in her twenties or thirties in good health and CMV-seropositive. The CDR3 region has the DNA TGTGCCTGGAGTGGGCCTGGCTACACCTTC. Its translation is CAWSGPGYTF.